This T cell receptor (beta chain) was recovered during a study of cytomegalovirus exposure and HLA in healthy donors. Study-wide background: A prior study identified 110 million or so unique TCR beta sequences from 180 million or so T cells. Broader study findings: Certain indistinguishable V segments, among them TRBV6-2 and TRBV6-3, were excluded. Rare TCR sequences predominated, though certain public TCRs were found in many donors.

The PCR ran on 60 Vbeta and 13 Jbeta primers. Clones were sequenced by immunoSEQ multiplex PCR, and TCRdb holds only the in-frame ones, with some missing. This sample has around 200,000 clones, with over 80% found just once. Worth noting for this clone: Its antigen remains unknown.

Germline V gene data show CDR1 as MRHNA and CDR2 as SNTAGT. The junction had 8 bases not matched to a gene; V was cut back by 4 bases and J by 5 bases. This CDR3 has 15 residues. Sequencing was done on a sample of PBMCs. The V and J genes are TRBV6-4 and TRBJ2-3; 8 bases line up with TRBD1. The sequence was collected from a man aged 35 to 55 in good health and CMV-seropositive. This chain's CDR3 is CASSANRGYGDTQYF. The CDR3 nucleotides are TGTGCCAGCAGTGCCAACAGGGGGTACGGAGATACGCAGTATTTT.